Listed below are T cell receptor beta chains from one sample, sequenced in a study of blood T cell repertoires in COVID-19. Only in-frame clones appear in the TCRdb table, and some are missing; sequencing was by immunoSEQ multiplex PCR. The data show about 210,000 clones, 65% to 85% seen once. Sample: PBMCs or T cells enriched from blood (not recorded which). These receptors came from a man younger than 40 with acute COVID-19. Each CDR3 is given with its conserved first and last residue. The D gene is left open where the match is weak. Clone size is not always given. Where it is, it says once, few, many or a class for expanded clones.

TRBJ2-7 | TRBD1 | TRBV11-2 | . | TGTGCCAGCAGCGAACAAGGGACAGCAAGCTACGAGCAGTACTTC | CASSEQGTASYEQYF
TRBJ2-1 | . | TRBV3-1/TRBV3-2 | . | TGTGCCAGCAGGCACCACGGGGGGCGGGACAAAGGATCCTACAATGAGCAGTTCTTC | CASRHHGGRDKGSYNEQFF
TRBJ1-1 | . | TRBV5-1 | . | TGCGCCAGCAGCCCCTTGGACATGAACACTGAAGCTTTCTTT | CASSPLDMNTEAFF
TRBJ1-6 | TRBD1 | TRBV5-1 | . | TGCGCCAGCAGCCCGGGACAGCTTAATTCACCCCTCCACTTT | CASSPGQLNSPLHF
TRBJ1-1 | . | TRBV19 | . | TGTGCCAGTAGTAAGAGACAGAACACTGAAGCTTTCTTT | CASSKRQNTEAFF
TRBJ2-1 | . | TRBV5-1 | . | TGCGCCAGCAGCTCAGGGTTGTCGGGTGATGAGCAGTTCTTC | CASSSGLSGDEQFF
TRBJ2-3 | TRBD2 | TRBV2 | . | TGTGCCAGCGATTGGCGGGGGACAGATACGCAGTATTTT | CASDWRGTDTQYF
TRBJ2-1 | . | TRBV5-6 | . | TGTGCCAGCAGCTCGGTCAAGGGGGACCCACTCAATGAGCAGTTCTTC | CASSSVKGDPLNEQFF
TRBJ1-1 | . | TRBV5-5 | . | TGTGCCAGCAGCTACAGGGATGGGTACACTGAAGCTTTCTTT | CASSYRDGYTEAFF
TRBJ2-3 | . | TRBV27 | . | TGTGCCAGCAGTTCCCGAATGAGATGGGCCCTTAGCACAGATACGCAGTATTTT | CASSSRMRWALSTDTQYF
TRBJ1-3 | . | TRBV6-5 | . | TGTGCCAGCAGTAGGACATACGGAAACACCATATATTTT | CASSRTYGNTIYF
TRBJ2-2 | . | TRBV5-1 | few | TGCGCCACCAAAGGCGAGGCGGCGAACACCGGGGAGCTGTTTTTT | CATKGEAANTGELFF
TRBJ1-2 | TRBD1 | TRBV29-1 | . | TGCAGCGTTGAAGGGTTTCCCCCCGGGACAGGGGGAAATGGCTACACCTTC | CSVEGFPPGTGGNGYTF
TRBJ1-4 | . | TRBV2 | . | TGTGCCAGCAAAGAGACTCCTCAGGGGATTAATGAAAAACTGTTTTTT | CASKETPQGINEKLFF
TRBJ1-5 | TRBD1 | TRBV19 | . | TGTGCCAGTAGTAAAACAGGGGGCAGCAATCAGCCCCAGCATTTT | CASSKTGGSNQPQHF
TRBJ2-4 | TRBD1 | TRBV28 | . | TGTGCCAGCGGACCGGGACAGGCCAAAAACATTCAGTACTTC | CASGPGQAKNIQYF
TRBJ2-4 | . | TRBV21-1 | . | TGTGCCAGCAGCATGGACAGGGAACACATTCAGTACTTC | CASSMDREHIQYF
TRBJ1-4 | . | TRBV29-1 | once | TGCAGCGTCCAGCGTAGGGAAAAACTGTTTTTT | CSVQRREKLFF
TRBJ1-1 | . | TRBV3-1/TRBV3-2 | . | TGTGCCAGCAGCCCCCGATGGGGAGACACTGAAGCTTTCTTT | CASSPRWGDTEAFF
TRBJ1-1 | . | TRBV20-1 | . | TGCAGTGCTAGAGATAACCCGGGAACTTTCTTT | CSARDNPGTFF
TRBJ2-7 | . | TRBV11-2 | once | TGTGCCAGCAGCTTAGTTAGGGGTTACGAGCAGTACTTC | CASSLVRGYEQYF
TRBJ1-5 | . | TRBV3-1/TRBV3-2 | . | TGTGCCAGCAGCCAAGCGCACGCCGGGGGTCAGCCCCAGCATTTT | CASSQAHAGGQPQHF
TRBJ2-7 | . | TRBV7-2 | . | TGTGCCAGCAGCTTCCTCCAGGGCATATACTACGAGCAGTACTTC | CASSFLQGIYYEQYF
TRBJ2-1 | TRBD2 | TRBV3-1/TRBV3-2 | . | TGTGCCAGCAGCCAACACTCTGGACTAGCTGGCAATGAGCAGTTCTTC | CASSQHSGLAGNEQFF
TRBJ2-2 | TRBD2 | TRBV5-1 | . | TGCGCCAGCAGCTTGGCGGTTCTAGCGGGGCGAGCGAACACCGGGGAGCTGTTTTTT | CASSLAVLAGRANTGELFF
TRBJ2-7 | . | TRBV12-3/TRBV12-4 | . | TGTGCCAGCAGTTTTTTACGGGGAGACGAGCAGTACTTC | CASSFLRGDEQYF
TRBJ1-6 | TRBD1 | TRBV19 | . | TGTGCCAGTAAGTCCGAGGGACAGGGTACTTCACCCCTCCACTTT | CASKSEGQGTSPLHF
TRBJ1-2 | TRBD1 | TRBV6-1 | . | TGTGCCAGCAGTGATGCTCCGGGACAGATCGCTAATGGCTACACCTTC | CASSDAPGQIANGYTF
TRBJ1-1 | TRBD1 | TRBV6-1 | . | TGTGCCAGCAGTGACGCAGGGGGCATTCAGTACACTGAAGCTTTCTTT | CASSDAGGIQYTEAFF
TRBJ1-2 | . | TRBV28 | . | TGTGCCAGCAGCGGGTATGACAGGATTTCAGGCTACACCTTC | CASSGYDRISGYTF
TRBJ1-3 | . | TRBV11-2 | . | TGTGCCAGCAGCTTAGAGTTGGGGGGACACACCATATATTTT | CASSLELGGHTIYF
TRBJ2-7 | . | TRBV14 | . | TGTGCCAGCAGCCAAGCCCCTTCCGTCGAGCAGTACTTC | CASSQAPSVEQYF
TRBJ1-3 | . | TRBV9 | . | TGTGCCAGCAGCGTAGAGCCTGTAAGTGGACAAGGAAACACCATATATTTT | CASSVEPVSGQGNTIYF
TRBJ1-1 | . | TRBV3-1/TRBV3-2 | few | TGTGCCAGCAGCCAAGGTGAGGGTACTGAAGCTTTCTTT | CASSQGEGTEAFF
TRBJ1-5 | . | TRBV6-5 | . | TGTGCCAGCAGTTCGCGGGGACTCCATCAACGCCAGCATTTT | CASSSRGLHQRQHF
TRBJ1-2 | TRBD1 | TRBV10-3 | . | TGTGCCATGGGACAGGGCAACCAGGCTAACTATGGCTACACCTTC | CAMGQGNQANYGYTF
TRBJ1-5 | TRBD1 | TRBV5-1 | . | TGCGCCAGCAGCGCCGGACAGGGCAGCAATCAGCCCCAGCATTTT | CASSAGQGSNQPQHF
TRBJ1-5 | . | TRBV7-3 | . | TGTGCCAGCTTCCGGGACTGGCCCCTGAGCAATCAGCCCCAGCATTTT | CASFRDWPLSNQPQHF
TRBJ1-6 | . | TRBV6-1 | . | TGTGCCAGCGCCTGGAGGTTCTCACCCCTCCACTTT | CASAWRFSPLHF
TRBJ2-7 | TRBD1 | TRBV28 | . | TGTGCCAGCAAGCTACAGGGGGATCTTTACGAGCAGTACTTC | CASKLQGDLYEQYF